This T cell receptor (beta chain) is drawn from a study of cytomegalovirus exposure and HLA in healthy donors. The wider study: Researchers previously reported finding 100 million or so unique TCR beta sequences from roughly 170 million T cells. Early released data had tens of millions of unique TCRs, all coming from HLA-typed donors.

Germline lookup yields CDR1 SGHTA and CDR2 FQGTGA. V was pared by 3 bases and J by 0 bases, with 5 bases between. The length of the CDR3 is 13 residues. It was with 60 Vbeta and 13 Jbeta primers that the PCR ran. Sequenced by immunoSEQ multiplex PCR; TCRdb stores in-frame clones only, minus some. The profile covers around 210,000 clones, with 79% appearing a single time and about 1.7% taken by the ten largest. This chain uses TRBV7-3 with TRBJ1-1; D not resolved. The TCR sequence derives from a man aged 45-65 years in good health and CMV-seronegative. The sample taken for sequencing was PBMCs. The CDR3: CASSFQLNTEAFF. The DNA for the CDR3 is TGTGCCAGCAGCTTCCAGTTGAACACTGAAGCTTTCTTT.